Below are 10 T cell receptor beta chains sequenced from a single sample in a study of shared clonotypes between healthy human individuals. Only in-frame clones appear in the TCRdb table, and some are missing; sequencing was by immunoSEQ multiplex PCR. The table shows 1,500,000 or so clones, with roughly 98.5% occurring only once. The sequencing input was naive CD4+ T cells sorted from blood. Subset given: CD45RA+ positively selected. These receptors were obtained from a man aged 25-45 years in good health.

This clone was counted a single time. The same CDR3 can be traced to other DNA sequences in this sample. Here the CDR3 DNA reads TGTGCCAGCAGTTTACTTGCGGGAGTCGGAGAGACCCAGTACTTC. Encoded protein: CASSLLAGVGETQYF. This chain joins TRBV28 and TRBJ2-5; 7 bases fit TRBD2. The CDR3 sequence is 15 residues long. The ends lost 2 bases at V and 4 bases at J; junction bases unmatched: 7. Looked up from germline, CDR1 is MDHEN and CDR2 is SYDVKM. Together with reference TRBV28 and TRBJ2-5, the CDR3 gives the full variable domain: DVKVTQSSRYLVKRTGEKVFLECVQDMDHENMFWYRQDPGLGLRLIYFSYDVKMKEKGDIPEGYSVSREKKERFSLILESASTNQTSMYLCASSLLAGVGETQYFGPGTRLLVL.

J is TRBJ2-1 and V is TRBV28; TRBD2 agrees at 7 bases. The CDR3 extends over 15 amino acids. Trimming at V came to 5 bases and at J to 8 bases, leaving 12 bases not matched to a gene. Looked up from germline, CDR1 is MDHEN and CDR2 is SYDVKM. Here the CDR3 reads CASSPRGSPRDEQFF. The CDR3 region has the DNA TGTGCCAGCAGTCCCCGCGGGAGCCCAAGGGATGAGCAGTTCTTC.

The chain recombines TRBV20-1 with TRBJ2-7; D gene uncertain. The CDR3 extends over 11 amino acids. CDR1 is DFQATT, CDR2 SNEGSKA, per germline (reference sequence). The V and J ends lost 6 bases and 6 bases respectively, with 12 bases between them. CDR3 nucleotide sequence: TGCAGTGCACAAAAGGGCGGCGAGCAGTACTTC. It encodes CSAQKGGEQYF.

J is TRBJ2-1 and V is TRBV7-8; 15 bases agree with TRBD2. Trimming removed 6 bases from V and 10 bases from J; junction bases left unmatched: 7. The CDR3 has 15 residues. The germline gives CDR1 SGHVS, CDR2 FQNEAQ. The CDR3 reads CASSYPGLAGGEQFF. The CDR3 region has the DNA TGTGCCAGCAGTTACCCGGGACTAGCGGGGGGAGAGCAGTTCTTC. The complete variable domain, with remaining parts taken from reference TRBV7-8 and TRBJ2-1, reads GAGVSQSPRYKVAKRGQDVALRCDPISGHVSLFWYQQALGQGPEFLTYFQNEAQLDKSGLPSDRFFAERPEGSVSTLKIQRTQQEDSAVYLCASSYPGLAGGEQFFGPGTRLTVL.

This CDR3 reads CASIPRSEQYF. The CDR3 nucleotides read TGTGCCAGCATCCCACGGAGCGAGCAGTACTTC. This sequence joins TRBV4-2 and TRBJ2-7; no clear D. V dropped 7 bases and J dropped 6 bases, with 10 bases sitting between them. This CDR3 comprises 11 residues. Germline CDR1 is LGHNA and CDR2 is YNFKEQ.

The chain employs TRBV5-1 and TRBJ2-1, with D possibly being TRBD2 (6 bases). This CDR3 spans 17 amino acids. V dropped 2 bases and J dropped 2 bases, with 17 bases sitting between them. Germline CDR1 and CDR2: SGHRS and YFSETQ. CDR3 sequence (DNA): TGCGCCAGCAGCTTCCTTTCGGGGGACGACCCCTACAATGAGCAGTTCTTC. Translating it yields CASSFLSGDDPYNEQFF. Combining the CDR3 with reference TRBV5-1 and TRBJ2-1 gives the whole variable domain KAGVTQTPRYLIKTRGQQVTLSCSPISGHRSVSWYQQTPGQGLQFLFEYFSETQRNKGNFPGRFSGRQFSNSRSEMNVSTLELGDSALYLCASSFLSGDDPYNEQFFGPGTRLTVL.

The CDR3 nucleotides are TGTGCCAGCAGCTTCAGGACAGCCAATGAGCAGTTCTTC. The encoded protein is CASSFRTANEQFF. V is TRBV7-9 and J is TRBJ2-1; tentatively, D is TRBD1 (6 bases). The CDR3 covers 13 residues. CDR1 is SEHNR and CDR2 is FQNEAQ in the germline V gene (reference sequence). V lost 3 bases, J lost 6 bases, and 9 bases lay in between.

This chain uses TRBV7-9 with TRBJ2-5; the D is unclear. The germline V gene has CDR1 SEHNR and CDR2 FQNEAQ (reference sequence). The CDR3 covers 15 residues. The V and J ends lost 5 bases and 1 base respectively, with 14 bases between them. CDR3 in amino acids: CASSPLDLGQETQYF. DNA of the CDR3: TGTGCCAGCAGCCCCTTGGATTTGGGCCAAGAGACCCAGTACTTC.

This chain connects TRBV9 to TRBJ2-2; 7 bases agree with TRBD1. This CDR3 region has 18 residues. V lost 0 bases, J lost 0 bases, and 8 bases stayed unmatched. CDR1 and CDR2 (germline): SGDLS, YYNGEE. The CDR3 loop reads CASSVVKKGTANTGELFF. CDR3 DNA sequence: TGTGCCAGCAGCGTAGTAAAGAAAGGGACAGCGAACACCGGGGAGCTGTTTTTT.

The V call is TRBV15, the J call TRBJ2-5; TRBD1 is a possible D gene (6 bases). This CDR3 has 13 amino acids. Trimming took 8 bases from V and 7 from J, leaving 17 bases between them. Germline assignment: CDR1 LNHNV and CDR2 YYDKDF (reference sequence). The CDR3 coding sequence is TGTGCCACCGGATACCCAGGGGCAGCGACCCAGTACTTC. Translated, it gives CATGYPGAATQYF.